The 5 T cell receptor beta chains in this list originate from one sample, sequenced in a study of metastatic and nonmetastatic thyroid tumors (dated by TCRdb to between 2020 and 2021). Libraries came from PCR. The sample was run on an Illumina HiSeq 4000. TCRdb reanalyzed the raw reads on its own, using fastp at Q25 for trimming and MiXCR for clone calling, and kept in-frame beta chains. Within this sample are more than 50,000 clones, with 20% to 25% of them counted one time only. The ten largest clones add up to about 3.9% of the sample. No patient had received any treatment before thyroid surgery. The sample consisted of blood. Every receptor here comes from a female donor with papillary thyroid cancer or a benign thyroid nodule (not recorded which). Some clones in this sample may be carry-over from other donors' samples.

This clone was seen just once. The chain uses TRBV2 and TRBJ1-2; 8 nucleotides agree with TRBD1. CDR3 length equals 13 residues. Germline assignment: CDR1 SNHLY and CDR2 FYNNEI. J gave up 10 bases and V 5 bases, and 9 bases lay outside the gene matches. CDR3 in amino acids: CASSQGGQDVYTF. CDR3 bases: TGTGCCAGCAGTCAAGGGGGACAGGATGTCTACACCTTC.

Remarks on this clone: Germline and junction disagree at one end, which may indicate a read error. The chain joins TRBV30 to TRBJ1-2, with 9 bases aligning to TRBD1. The germline gives CDR1 GTSNPN, CDR2 SVGIG (reference sequence). This CDR3 comprises 14 residues. For the CDR3, the DNA is TGTGCCTGGAGGGCTACAGGGGGCTTGAATGGCTACCCCTTC. Residues: CAWRATGGLNGYPF.

This clone occurred many times. J is TRBJ1-6 and V is TRBV4-1; D unclear. Germline CDR1 MGHRA, CDR2 YSYEKL. The CDR3 totals 13 residues. V lost 4 bases to trimming and J lost 10 bases, with 11 bases between them. The CDR3: CASSLEGYSPLHF. CDR3 DNA sequence: TGCGCCAGCAGCCTTGAAGGGTACTCACCCCTCCACTTT.

In its sample, this clone ranks as medium-sized (0.01 to 0.1%). The chain has TRBV5-1 and TRBJ2-2, with 13 bases lining up with TRBD2. J lost 7 bases, V lost 4 bases, and 10 bases had no gene match. The CDR3 is made up of 17 amino acids. Germline V CDR1 and CDR2: SGHRS, YFSETQ. The CDR3 is CASSGSLAGGPSGELFF. The CDR3 DNA reads TGCGCCAGCAGCGGTTCACTAGCGGGAGGGCCGAGCGGGGAGCTGTTTTTT.

On this clone itself: The conserved phenylalanine or tryptophan is not found at the CDR3 terminus, so this likely reflects a read error. The rearrangement joins TRBV15 to TRBJ2-5, with no clear D. Germline assignment: CDR1 LNHNV and CDR2 YYDKDF (reference sequence). The CDR3 covers 16 residues. V was pared by 1 base and J by 4 bases, with 16 bases between. CDR3 protein: CATSRGRSGFRETQYL. CDR3 nucleotide sequence: TGTGCCACCAGCAGAGGTCGATCCGGGTTTAGAGAGACCCAGTACCTC.